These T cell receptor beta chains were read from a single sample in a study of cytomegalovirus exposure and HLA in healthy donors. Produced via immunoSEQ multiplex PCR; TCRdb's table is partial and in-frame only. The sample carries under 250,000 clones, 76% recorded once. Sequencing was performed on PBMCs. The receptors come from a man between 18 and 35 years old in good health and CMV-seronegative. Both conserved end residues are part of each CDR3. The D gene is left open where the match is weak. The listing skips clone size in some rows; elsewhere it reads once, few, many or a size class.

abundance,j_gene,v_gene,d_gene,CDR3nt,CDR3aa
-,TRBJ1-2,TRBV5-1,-,TGCGCCAGCCGACAGGCCCTGGAGGATGGCTACACCTTC,CASRQALEDGYTF
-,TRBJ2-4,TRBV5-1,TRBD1,TGCGCCAGCAGCCTGGGACAGGGTTCAGACATTCAGTACTTC,CASSLGQGSDIQYF
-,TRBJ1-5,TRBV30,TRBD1,TGTGCCTGGACGATGGGACAGGGGACTCAGCCCCAGCATTTT,CAWTMGQGTQPQHF
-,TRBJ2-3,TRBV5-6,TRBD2,TGTGCCAGCAGCCTCGCGGGAGCAGCTAGCACAGATACGCAGTATTTT,CASSLAGAASTDTQYF
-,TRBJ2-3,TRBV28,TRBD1,TGTGCCAGCAGTAAACAGGGGGCTAGCCCAGATACGCAGTATTTT,CASSKQGASPDTQYF
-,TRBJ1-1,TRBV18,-,TGTGCCAGCTCACCAGTGGCAGATTCGAACACTGAAGCTTTCTTT,CASSPVADSNTEAFF
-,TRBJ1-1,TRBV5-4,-,TGTGTCGGGGGGGGTCCGAACACTGAAGCTTTCTTT,CVGGGPNTEAFF
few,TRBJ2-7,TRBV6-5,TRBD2,TGTGCCAGCAGCCGGGACTACTCCTACGAGCAGTACTTC,CASSRDYSYEQYF
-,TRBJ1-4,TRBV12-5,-,TGTGCTAGTGGTTTGGTTTTAGGAGGGGCCCTAAATGAAAAACTGTTTTTT,CASGLVLGGALNEKLFF
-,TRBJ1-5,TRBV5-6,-,TGTGCCAGCAGCTTGCACGGTTCAGGGCTACAGCCCCAGCATTTT,CASSLHGSGLQPQHF
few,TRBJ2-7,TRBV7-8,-,TGTGCCAGCAGCTTCAGCTCAGGGGTCTACGAGCAGTACTTC,CASSFSSGVYEQYF
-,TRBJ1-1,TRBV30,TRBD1,TGTGCCTGGAGCGAGGACAGGGGGCTCACTGAAGCTTTCTTT,CAWSEDRGLTEAFF
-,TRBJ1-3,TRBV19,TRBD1,TGTGCCAGTAGCCTCGCCGGGACAGGGGTTGTGTCTGGAAACACCATATATTTT,CASSLAGTGVVSGNTIYF
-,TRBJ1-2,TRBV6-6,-,TGTGCCAGCAGTTACTCGATGGAAGGAGGAAATGGCTACACCTTC,CASSYSMEGGNGYTF
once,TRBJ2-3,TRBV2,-,TGTGCCAGCAGTGATAGGAGGGGATTGTATTTT,CASSDRRGLYF
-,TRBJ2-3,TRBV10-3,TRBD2,TGTGCCATCACCCCATCAGCGGGATGGAGCACAGATACGCAGTATTTT,CAITPSAGWSTDTQYF
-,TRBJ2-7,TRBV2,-,TGTGCCAGCGGAGAGCTCTCCTACGAGCAGTACTTC,CASGELSYEQYF
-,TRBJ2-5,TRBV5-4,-,TGTGCCAGCAGCTTTCCCTCGGGGTACCAAGAGACCCAGTACTTC,CASSFPSGYQETQYF
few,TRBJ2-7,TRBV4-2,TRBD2,TGTGCCAGCAGCCAAGGAGGGCTAGCGGGAGTGTGGGAGCAGTACTTC,CASSQGGLAGVWEQYF
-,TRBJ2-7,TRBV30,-,TGTGCCTGGAGTGTACGAGCGGGTCCCACCTACGAGCAGTACTTC,CAWSVRAGPTYEQYF
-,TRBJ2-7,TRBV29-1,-,TGCAGCGTTGAATACTTCGCGACCGGGGAGCAGTACTTC,CSVEYFATGEQYF
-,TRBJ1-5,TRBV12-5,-,TGTGCTAGTGCCATGGGAGTTAGCAATCAGCCCCAGCATTTT,CASAMGVSNQPQHF
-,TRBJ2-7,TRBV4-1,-,TGCGCCAGCAGCCCTCACACCATACTACAGGGCCTTCGGTTCTACGAGCAGTACTTC,CASSPHTILQGLRFYEQYF
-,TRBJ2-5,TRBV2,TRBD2,TGTGCCAGCAGTGAAGCGTGGGGACTAGTAGGAGAGACCCAGTACTTC,CASSEAWGLVGETQYF
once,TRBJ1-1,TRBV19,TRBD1,TGTGCCAGTAGTGTGACAGGGTGGGGGAACACTGAAGCTTTCTTT,CASSVTGWGNTEAFF
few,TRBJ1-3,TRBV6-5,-,TGTGCCAGCAGTGAGGCTCGAAACACCATATATTTT,CASSEARNTIYF
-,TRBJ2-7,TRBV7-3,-,TGTGCCAGCAGCCCGTACAGGGTTCCAACCTACGAGCAGTACTTC,CASSPYRVPTYEQYF
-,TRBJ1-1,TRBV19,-,TGTGCCAGTAGTGTCCGGGACGGACAGACTCTGAACACTGAAGCTTTCTTT,CASSVRDGQTLNTEAFF
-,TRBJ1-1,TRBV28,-,TGTGCCAGCAGTTCTGACAGGCATGAAGCTTTCTTT,CASSSDRHEAFF
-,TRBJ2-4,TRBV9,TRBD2,TGTGCCAGCAGCCCTAGCGGGAGGTTAGCCAAAAACATTCAGTACTTC,CASSPSGRLAKNIQYF
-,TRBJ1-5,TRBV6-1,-,TGTGCCAGCAGTGAACAGGGTGATCAGCCCCAGCATTTT,CASSEQGDQPQHF
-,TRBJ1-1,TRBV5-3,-,TGTGCCAGAAGCCGGGAGGTGGTAATGAACACTGAAGCTTTCTTT,CARSREVVMNTEAFF
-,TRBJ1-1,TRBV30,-,TGTGCCTGGATCCAGGACACCGTGAACACTGAAGCTTTCTTT,CAWIQDTVNTEAFF
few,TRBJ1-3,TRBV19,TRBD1,TGTGCCAGTAGTATCTACGTGGGACAGGCCTCTGGAAACACCATATATTTT,CASSIYVGQASGNTIYF
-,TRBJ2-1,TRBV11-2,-,TGTGCCAGCAACCCAGGAGATAGCGACAACAATGAGCAGTTCTTC,CASNPGDSDNNEQFF
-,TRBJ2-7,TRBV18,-,TGTGCCAGCTCACCTTCCCCCAACGAGCAGTACTTC,CASSPSPNEQYF
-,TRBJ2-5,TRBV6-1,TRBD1,TGTGCCAGCAGCGACCCCGGACAGGGTCTAGAGACCCAGTACTTC,CASSDPGQGLETQYF
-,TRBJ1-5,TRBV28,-,TGTGCCAGCAGGAGAGGGGGGGCGTATAGCAATCAGCCCCAGCATTTT,CASRRGGAYSNQPQHF
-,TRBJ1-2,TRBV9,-,TGTGCCAGCAGCCTTGGGGAGAACTATGGCTACACCTTC,CASSLGENYGYTF
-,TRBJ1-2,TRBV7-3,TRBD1,TGTGCCAGCAGCTCCACAGGGGCAGACTATGGCTACACCTTC,CASSSTGADYGYTF
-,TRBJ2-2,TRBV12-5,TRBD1,TGTGCTAGTGCCGAGGGGAACAGGGGGCAAACCGGGGAGCTGTTTTTT,CASAEGNRGQTGELFF
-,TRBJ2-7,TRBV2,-,TGTGCCATCCAGCTCGGACAGACCTACGAGCAGTACTTC,CAIQLGQTYEQYF
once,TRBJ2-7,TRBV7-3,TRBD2,TGTGCCAGCAGCCCGACTAGCGGGGGGGACTACGAGCAGTACTTC,CASSPTSGGDYEQYF
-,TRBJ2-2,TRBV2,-,TGTGCCAGCAGTGGATTTGACAGTAACACCGGGGAGCTGTTTTTT,CASSGFDSNTGELFF
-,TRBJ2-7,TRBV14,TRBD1,TGTGCCAGCAGCCAAGTTGGCCTCGGGACAGGGAAAACCGAGCAGTACTTC,CASSQVGLGTGKTEQYF
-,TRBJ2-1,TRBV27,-,TGTGCCAGCAGTTTATCTCCTAGCGACTACAATGAGCAGTTCTTC,CASSLSPSDYNEQFF
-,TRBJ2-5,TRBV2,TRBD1,TGTGCCAGCAGCCTGGGACAGGCCCAAGAGACCCAGTACTTC,CASSLGQAQETQYF
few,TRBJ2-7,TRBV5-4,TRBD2,TGTGCCAGCAGCTTGGCCGGGGGGATCTACGAGCAGTACTTC,CASSLAGGIYEQYF
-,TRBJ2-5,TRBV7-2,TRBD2,TGTGCCAGCAGCTTTAGGTCTAGCGGGAGGGCCGGGGAGACCCAGTACTTC,CASSFRSSGRAGETQYF
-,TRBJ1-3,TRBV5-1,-,TGCGCCAGCAGCTCTGGGACTTCTTATACTGGAAACACCATATATTTT,CASSSGTSYTGNTIYF
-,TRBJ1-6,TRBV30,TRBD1,TGTGCCTGGAGCTTCGGACAGGGTCCCAATTCACCCCTCCACTTT,CAWSFGQGPNSPLHF
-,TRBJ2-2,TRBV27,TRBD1,TGTGCCAGCGGTGAGACAGGGGTGGACACCGGGGAGCTGTTTTTT,CASGETGVDTGELFF
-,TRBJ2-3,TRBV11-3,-,TGTGCCAGCAGCTTAGCTGGCGGGAAGTTCGGCACAGATACGCAGTATTTT,CASSLAGGKFGTDTQYF